This TCR beta chain is drawn from a study of T cell changes during pregnancy in multiple sclerosis. This clone was detected once. TCRdb keeps only in-frame clones here, not all; method: immunoSEQ multiplex PCR. This table holds roughly 110,000 clones, 91% found once. Germline assignment: CDR1 SNHLY and CDR2 FYNNEI. The V end lost 7 bases, the J end lost 0 bases, and 12 bases lay between the germline ends. The CDR3 has 15 amino acids. The chain combines TRBV2 with TRBJ1-4; D is ambiguous. This TCR was sampled from a female donor with multiple sclerosis, enrolled in a pregnancy study. Sequences were derived from peripheral blood, sampled before pregnancy. The CDR3: CASISRSATNEKLFF. CDR3 DNA sequence: TGTGCCAGCATTAGCCGAAGCGCAACTAATGAAAAACTGTTTTTT.